This entry lists 31 T cell receptor beta chains sequenced from one sample in a study of type 1 and type 2 diabetes patients. The PCR template was genomic DNA. The TCR beta CDR3 region was amplified using 30 forward and 13 reverse primers. TCRdb independently ran MiXCR on the multiplex PCR reads; one entry per CDR3 protein. The data contain about 250,000 distinct CDR3 sequences, roughly 50% of them singletons. Sequenced sample: peripheral blood mononuclear cells (PBMCs). Source of these receptors: a man aged 18 to 30 with type 2 diabetes.

This clonotype was picked up one time. This may arise from a read error, as a much more abundant clone is one base away. The chain joins TRBV15 to TRBJ2-5; 8 bases map to TRBD2. Germline V gene data show CDR1 as LNHNV and CDR2 as YYDKDF (reference sequence). V lost 1 base to trimming and J lost 4 bases; unmatched junction nucleotides: 5. The CDR3 covers 15 residues. CDR3 amino acids: CATSRVIGRVETQYF. The CDR3 region has the DNA TGTGCCACCAGCAGAGTCATCGGGAGGGTAGAGACCCAGTACTTC.

This clonotype has more than one count but fewer than ten. The V call is TRBV7-2, the J call TRBJ2-5; TRBD1 agrees at 10 bases. The junction had 8 bases not matched to a gene; V was cut back by 5 bases and J by 5 bases. CDR1 and CDR2 from the germline V gene are SGHTA and FQGNSA. CDR3 length: 15 residues. The CDR3 loop reads CASSRRQGARETQYF. The DNA for the CDR3 is TGTGCCAGCAGCAGGAGACAGGGGGCGCGGGAGACCCAGTACTTC.

Of note for this clonotype: The CDR3 does not end in the conserved phenylalanine or tryptophan, so this is likely a read error. The chain joins TRBV28 to TRBJ2-1, with D perhaps being TRBD1 or TRBD2 (5 bases each). Germline-derived CDR1 and CDR2 are MDHEN and SYDVKM. V lost 7 bases and J lost 7, with 20 bases in between. The CDR3 spans 15 residues. For the CDR3, the DNA is TGTGCCAGCACCTCCGGGGCAGGGACGTGGAATGAGCAGTTCTAC. Its translation: CASTSGAGTWNEQFY.

The V and J genes are TRBV2 and TRBJ2-1, with no clear D. V was clipped by 3 bases and J by 8 bases, with 11 bases between them. From germline, CDR1 is SNHLY and CDR2 FYNNEI. This CDR3 has 13 residues. CDR3 sequence reads: CASSDVFGDEQFF. In nucleotides, the CDR3 is TGTGCCAGCAGTGATGTTTTTGGGGATGAGCAGTTCTTC.

This clonotype was observed at least ten times. The CDR3 sequence: CASTSTTDSGETQYF. CDR3 bases: TGTGCCAGCACTTCCACAACGGACAGCGGAGAGACCCAGTACTTC. V is TRBV6-1 and J is TRBJ2-5; weak D call: TRBD1 (6 bases). Germline CDR1 and CDR2: MNHNS and SASEGT. This CDR3 spans 15 amino acids. Trimming stripped 7 bases from V and 4 bases from J, with 19 bases between.

The chain uses TRBV6-5 and TRBJ2-7; 10 bases line up with TRBD2. V lost 8 bases and J lost 4; bases outside the gene matches: 8. The CDR3 spans 14 residues. Germline CDR1 is MNHEY and CDR2 is SVGAGI. DNA for the CDR3: TGTGCCAGCTCCAGCGGGGGGGTGGGTTACGAGCAGTACTTC. It translates to CASSSGGVGYEQYF.

V usage is TRBV7-9 and J usage is TRBJ2-3, with D possibly being TRBD2 (5 bases). There are 13 residues in the CDR3. Per germline, CDR1 SEHNR and CDR2 FQNEAQ (reference sequence). Between the trimmed V and J ends, which lost 5 bases and 6 bases, there was a span of 12 bases. The CDR3 spells CASSIERRDTQYF. CDR3 DNA sequence: TGTGCCAGCAGCATCGAACGGAGGGATACGCAGTATTTT.

This clonotype was seen a few times. The genes are TRBV9 and TRBJ1-2; D uncertain. V lost 0 bases and J lost 7, with 7 bases in between. From germline, CDR1 is SGDLS and CDR2 YYNGEE. This CDR3 spans 12 amino acids. As DNA, the CDR3 is TGTGCCAGCAGCGTAGGGGGAGGTGGCTACACCTTC. Amino acids: CASSVGGGGYTF.

This chain uses TRBV6-2 or TRBV6-3 with TRBJ2-7, with 7 bases lining up with TRBD1. This CDR3 spans 12 amino acids. The trim removed 8 bases at V and 0 bases at J, leaving 1 base unmatched. Germline-derived CDR1 and CDR2 are MNHEY and SVGEGT. CDR3 nucleotide sequence: TGTGCCAGCGGACAGGCCTCCTACGAGCAGTACTTC. Its translation is CASGQASYEQYF.

The genes are TRBV7-2 and TRBJ1-2; D uncertain. The CDR3 length is 14 residues. Germline-derived CDR1 and CDR2 are SGHTA and FQGNSA. V lost 3 bases to trimming and J lost 5 bases, with 13 bases between them. The CDR3 DNA is TGTGCCAGCAGCTTCGGAAAGGACGGGTATGGCTACACCTTC. It yields the protein CASSFGKDGYGYTF.

This clonotype was picked up a small number of times. The chain has TRBV2 and TRBJ2-5; D is unclear. The CDR3 consists of 13 residues. Between the trimmed V and J ends, which lost 8 bases and 3 bases, there was a span of 13 bases. Germline values: CDR1 SNHLY, CDR2 FYNNEI. CDR3 sequence reads: CASQLRSEETQYF. The CDR3 bases are TGTGCCAGCCAGTTAAGGAGCGAAGAGACCCAGTACTTC.

This chain connects TRBV12-3 or TRBV12-4 to TRBJ2-7, with D possibly being TRBD2 (5 bases). V gave up 1 base and J gave up 7 bases, with 17 bases separating them. The CDR3 extends over 15 amino acids. The CDR3 sequence is CASSLVRNLAEEQYF. CDR3 bases: TGTGCCAGCAGTTTAGTTCGGAACCTAGCAGAGGAGCAGTACTTC.

The chain combines TRBV12-3 or TRBV12-4 with TRBJ1-4; the D gene is possibly TRBD1 (6 bases). The CDR3 totals 15 residues. V lost 3 bases and J 8 bases, leaving 16 bases between the germline ends. Written as DNA, the CDR3 is TGTGCCAGCAGTTTCAATAGGGGGGTAGGGGAAAAACTGTTTTTT. It encodes CASSFNRGVGEKLFF.

The chain employs TRBV2 and TRBJ2-7, with a weak D call TRBD1 (7 bases). Germline V gives CDR1 SNHLY, CDR2 FYNNEI. The CDR3 covers 17 residues. Deletions cut 2 bases from V and 2 bases from J, with 19 bases between. The CDR3 loop is CASSEWGAGDRPYEQYF. The CDR3 coding sequence is TGTGCCAGCAGTGAATGGGGGGCCGGGGACAGACCCTACGAGCAGTACTTC.

This chain uses TRBV7-2 with TRBJ1-2; the D is unclear. CDR1 is SGHTA and CDR2 is FQGNSA in the germline V gene. This CDR3 spans 15 amino acids. Deletions cut 8 bases from V and 0 bases from J, with 16 bases between. CDR3 residues: CASHRSHLSNYGYTF. Written as DNA, the CDR3 is TGTGCCAGCCATCGCTCCCATTTGTCTAACTATGGCTACACCTTC. The whole variable domain, remainder taken from reference TRBV7-2 and TRBJ1-2, is GAGVSQSPSNKVTEKGKDVELRCDPISGHTALYWYRQSLGQGLEFLIYFQGNSAPDKSGLPSDRFSAERTGGSVSTLTIQRTQQEDSAVYLCASHRSHLSNYGYTFGSGTRLTVV.

The chain combines TRBV7-9 with TRBJ2-3; 9 nucleotides align to TRBD2. CDR3 size: 16 residues. V lost 1 base, J lost 2 bases, and 4 bases stayed unmatched. Germline V lookup: CDR1 SEHNR, CDR2 FQNEAQ (reference sequence). The CDR3 loop reads CASSLELAGFTDTQYF. The CDR3 DNA reads TGTGCCAGCAGCTTAGAACTAGCGGGTTTCACAGATACGCAGTATTTT.

A word on this clonotype: This may arise from a read error, as a much more abundant clone is one base away. The chain recombines TRBV7-2 with TRBJ1-1; TRBD1 aligns across 7 bases. V lost 4 bases and J lost 5; bases outside the gene matches: 4. The length of the CDR3 is 13 residues. In germline, CDR1 is SGHTA, CDR2 FQGNSA. The CDR3 region is CASSSTGRTEAFF. CDR3 DNA: TGTGCCAGCAGCTCGACAGGGCGGACTGAAGCTTTCTTT.

As for this clonotype: Because the CDR3 is missing its conserved closing phenylalanine or tryptophan, this is likely a read error. The genes are TRBV5-1 and TRBJ1-1; TRBD1 matches 7 bases. This CDR3 spans 15 amino acids. Germline V gives CDR1 SGHRS, CDR2 YFSETQ. J lost 1 base, V lost 0 bases, and 3 bases had no gene match. The chain's CDR3 is CASSLVAGGNTEAFL. The CDR3 coding sequence is TGCGCCAGCAGCTTGGTGGCAGGGGGGAACACTGAAGCTTTCCTT.

This chain's CDR3 is CATRAGDTEAFF. As DNA, the CDR3 is TGTGCCACCAGGGCGGGGGACACTGAAGCTTTCTTT. The V and J genes are TRBV24-1 and TRBJ1-1; D perhaps matches TRBD1 (5 bases). Between the trimmed V and J ends, which lost 7 bases and 3 bases, there was a span of 8 bases. CDR1 and CDR2 (germline): KGHDR, SFDVKD. The CDR3 consists of 12 residues.

The chain carries TRBV20-1 and TRBJ1-1; tentatively, D is TRBD1 (5 bases). The CDR3 loop spans 14 amino acids. Germline V gene data show CDR1 as DFQATT and CDR2 as SNEGSKA (reference sequence). The V gene lost 0 bases and the J gene lost 3 bases, with 11 bases spanning the gap. The CDR3 is CSARDLVGDTEAFF. The CDR3 DNA is TGCAGTGCTAGAGATCTTGTAGGGGACACTGAAGCTTTCTTT.

The chain employs TRBV24-1 and TRBJ2-3; D gene unclear. CDR3 length equals 13 residues. V dropped 3 bases and J dropped 4 bases, with 7 bases sitting between them. The germline CDR1 and CDR2 sequences are KGHDR and SFDVKD. CDR3 in amino acids: CATSDPLPDTQYF. The CDR3 nucleotides read TGTGCCACCAGTGATCCACTCCCAGATACGCAGTATTTT.

Only one count was recorded for this clonotype. This chain connects TRBV13 to TRBJ2-5, with D perhaps matching TRBD2 (7 bases). There are 15 residues in the CDR3. With 5 bases removed from V and 2 bases from J, the gap between germline ends came to 15 bases. Germline CDR1 is PRHDT and CDR2 is FYEKMQ (reference sequence). DNA for the CDR3: TGTGCCAGCAGCGTAGTGGGGGGGCTACAAGAGACCCAGTACTTC. Protein sequence: CASSVVGGLQETQYF.

As DNA, the CDR3 is TGTGCCACCAGCAGCAGGGCTGGCTACGAGCAGTACTTC. Translation gives CATSSRAGYEQYF. The chain recombines TRBV15 with TRBJ2-7; D may be TRBD1 (5 bases). This CDR3 region has 13 residues. Trimming removed 3 bases from V and 3 bases from J, with 9 bases in between. Germline CDR1 and CDR2: LNHNV and YYDKDF (reference sequence).

The CDR3, as DNA: TGTGCCAGCAGTTTATTCTCGGGACACAACTATGGCTACACCTTC. As protein: CASSLFSGHNYGYTF. The rearrangement joins TRBV27 to TRBJ1-2, with a possible D match to TRBD1 (6 bases). Germline V gene lookup returns CDR1 MNHEY and CDR2 SMNVEV (reference sequence). The CDR3 extends over 15 amino acids. V was pared by 1 base and J by 2 bases, with 11 bases between.

The rearrangement joins TRBV10-3 to TRBJ1-1; unclear D gene. The CDR3 sequence is 12 residues long. CDR1 is ENHRY, CDR2 SYGVKD, per germline. V lost 3 bases to trimming and J lost 11 bases, with 13 bases between them. The CDR3 loop is CAISDDTMSAFF. The CDR3 nucleotides read TGTGCCATCAGTGACGACACCATGTCGGCTTTCTTT.

This clonotype has a handful of counts. The chain combines TRBV12-3 or TRBV12-4 with TRBJ2-7; the D is unclear. Between the trimmed V and J ends, which lost 3 bases and 4 bases, there was a span of 7 bases. This CDR3 comprises 12 residues. CDR3 loop: CASSFVSYEQYF. The CDR3 DNA follows: TGTGCCAGCAGTTTCGTCAGTTACGAGCAGTACTTC.

V gene TRBV6-6 combines with J gene TRBJ2-7; TRBD2 matches 13 bases. V shed 5 bases, J shed 2 bases, and the junction held 9 bases outside the gene matches. This CDR3 contains 17 residues. The germline gives CDR1 MNHNY, CDR2 SVGAGI (reference sequence). The chain's CDR3 is CASSKTSGGPVAYEQYF. The CDR3 nucleotides are TGTGCCAGCAGTAAGACTAGCGGGGGGCCGGTAGCCTACGAGCAGTACTTC.

The rearrangement links TRBV2 to TRBJ2-3; D unclear. V dropped 5 bases and J dropped 2 bases, with 11 bases sitting between them. Germline CDR1 SNHLY, CDR2 FYNNEI. The CDR3 is 14 amino acids. CDR3 amino acids: CASSFGKYTDTQYF. The DNA for the CDR3 is TGTGCCAGCAGTTTTGGCAAGTACACAGATACGCAGTATTTT.

The chain links TRBV9 to TRBJ1-2; D possibly corresponds to TRBD1 (5 bases). Germline-derived CDR1 and CDR2 are SGDLS and YYNGEE. The V and J ends lost 0 bases and 8 bases respectively, with 11 bases between them. The CDR3 is 13 residues long. CDR3 sequence reads: CASSVDGGGGYTF. For the CDR3, the DNA is TGTGCCAGCAGCGTAGACGGGGGTGGAGGCTACACCTTC.

V usage is TRBV2 and J usage is TRBJ2-1; TRBD2 matches at 12 bases. The CDR3 length is 16 residues. Trimming removed 6 bases from V and 5 bases from J; junction bases left unmatched: 8. Per germline, CDR1 SNHLY and CDR2 FYNNEI. CDR3 DNA: TGTGCCAGCAGGGCCCTAGCGGGAGGGCCCCACAATGAGCAGTTCTTC. It codes for CASRALAGGPHNEQFF.

The chain is built from TRBV18 and TRBJ2-1; TRBD2 agrees at 13 bases. Germline V gives CDR1 KGHSH, CDR2 LQKENI. The trim removed 5 bases at V and 6 bases at J, leaving 10 bases unmatched. The CDR3 sequence is 17 residues long. The CDR3 sequence: CASSSRRTSGRVNEQFF. The DNA of the CDR3 is TGTGCCAGCTCATCCCGTAGGACTAGCGGGAGAGTCAATGAGCAGTTCTTC.